A single sample gave rise to the 27 T cell receptor beta chains below, sequenced in a study of post-analysis software for immune sequencing data. Study-level points and caveats: A handful of TRBV segments appeared more often in patients than in controls, and TRBV5-6, TRBV5-1 and TRBV20-1 were among these.

Their antigen targets remain unknown. The authors incorporated unique molecular identifiers into the TCR beta cDNA libraries. TCRdb reprocessed the PCR reads with MiXCR, giving one entry per CDR3 protein. The sample shows around 770,000 distinct CDR3 sequences, 40% to 55% of them seen only once. The sample consisted of blood. Source of these receptors: a girl aged 5-17 years with multiple sclerosis.

This chain connects TRBV11-2 to TRBJ2-5; 9 positions agree with TRBD2. The length of the CDR3 is 15 residues. CDR1 is SGHAT and CDR2 is FQNNGV in the germline V gene. With V trimmed by 5 bases and J by 11 bases, 15 bases remained unmatched. The CDR3 sequence: CASSPGVAGVDEQYF. DNA of the CDR3: TGTGCCAGCAGCCCCGGCGTAGCGGGAGTGGATGAGCAGTACTTC.

The gene calls are TRBV5-1 and TRBJ2-5, with D possibly TRBD1 on 6 matching bases. Germline V lookup: CDR1 SGHRS, CDR2 YFSETQ. The CDR3 has 14 residues. V lost 4 bases and J lost 3, with 13 bases in between. This CDR3 is CASSPGAAEETQYF. The CDR3 DNA is TGCGCCAGCAGCCCAGGGGCAGCGGAAGAGACCCAGTACTTC.

J is TRBJ2-7 and V is TRBV20-1, with 7 positions matching TRBD2. The CDR3 totals 16 residues. Unmatched junction bases numbered 12, after V lost 1 base and J lost 3 bases. The germline V gene encodes CDR1 DFQATT and CDR2 SNEGSKA (reference sequence). CDR3 sequence: CSARAPTSVRYYEQYF. CDR3 DNA sequence: TGCAGTGCTAGAGCCCCAACTAGCGTTCGTTACTACGAGCAGTACTTC.

The chain uses TRBV2 and TRBJ2-5; the D is unclear. This CDR3 is 14 amino acids long. Germline loops: CDR1 SNHLY, CDR2 FYNNEI. V was pared by 4 bases and J by 2 bases, with 11 bases between. This CDR3 is CASSAPAVQETQYF. CDR3 nucleotides: TGTGCCAGCAGTGCGCCTGCAGTTCAAGAGACCCAGTACTTC.

The chain combines TRBV9 with TRBJ2-1; TRBD1 or TRBD2 may be the D gene (5 bases each). Germline assignment: CDR1 SGDLS and CDR2 YYNGEE. Trimming shortened V by 3 bases and J by 15 bases, and 13 bases separated the two germline ends. The CDR3 runs to 11 residues. CDR3 in DNA: TGTGCCAGCAGCGCGGGACGGTCCCTGTTCTTC. Translated, it gives CASSAGRSLFF.

V and J are TRBV11-3 and TRBJ2-4; D not resolved. The J call may be in error: the DNA end matches TRBJ2-7 better. The CDR3 runs 14 residues. CDR1 is SGHNT and CDR2 is YENEEA in the germline V gene. The CDR3 region is CASSLELGVYEQYF. CDR3 bases: TGTGCCAGCAGCTTAGAACTTGGGGTCTACGAGCAGTACTTC.

The chain couples TRBV10-2 to TRBJ2-7; 12 nucleotides align to TRBD2. The germline gives CDR1 WSHSY, CDR2 SAAADI. CDR3 size: 16 residues. The ends lost 0 bases at V and 7 bases at J; junction bases unmatched: 7. The CDR3 region is CASSESRLAGVNEQYF. The CDR3 bases are TGCGCCAGCAGTGAGTCCCGACTAGCGGGAGTCAATGAGCAGTACTTC.

The chain employs TRBV4-2 and TRBJ1-2, with 9 bases lining up with TRBD1. CDR3 length: 15 residues. The J segment lost 5 bases and the V segment lost 2 bases, leaving 6 bases of the junction unmatched. Germline V gives CDR1 LGHNA, CDR2 YNFKEQ. In DNA, the CDR3 is TGTGCCAGCAGCCAAATGACAGGGGGACAGTATGGCTACACCTTC. Translation: CASSQMTGGQYGYTF.

CDR3: CASSPRLAREQYF. Written as DNA, the CDR3 is TGTGCCAGCAGCCCGCGACTAGCACGGGAGCAGTACTTC. The chain uses TRBV7-9 and TRBJ2-5; 7 nucleotides align to TRBD2. Germline CDR1 reads SEHNR; CDR2 reads FQNEAQ (reference sequence). With 5 bases clipped from V and 11 bases from J, the junction kept 11 bases outside the gene matches. There are 13 residues in the CDR3.

The table lists this clonotype with a few counts. The rearrangement uses TRBV5-6 and TRBJ2-7; 7 nucleotides line up with TRBD1. V dropped 0 bases and J dropped 1; count of bases not matched to a gene: 10. This CDR3 spans 17 amino acids. The germline V gene encodes CDR1 SGHDT and CDR2 YYEEEE. CDR3 loop: CASSLGGTAELSYEQYF. The CDR3 nucleotides read TGTGCCAGCAGCTTGGGTGGGACAGCTGAACTTTCCTACGAGCAGTACTTC.

This clonotype was seen a few times. The V and J genes are TRBV4-2 and TRBJ2-7; D gene ambiguous. Trimming took 0 bases from V and 0 from J, leaving 6 bases between them. CDR1 and CDR2 from the germline V gene are LGHNA and YNFKEQ. The CDR3 covers 14 residues. The CDR3 sequence: CASSQEQFSYEQYF. The CDR3 DNA reads as TGTGCCAGCAGCCAAGAGCAGTTCTCCTACGAGCAGTACTTC.

The chain uses TRBV20-1 and TRBJ2-7, with D perhaps matching TRBD1 (6 bases). Trimming stripped 7 bases from V and 2 bases from J, with 12 bases between. The germline V gene encodes CDR1 DFQATT and CDR2 SNEGSKA (reference sequence). The CDR3 has 12 residues. CDR3 sequence: CSGRTDAYEQYF. The CDR3 bases are TGCAGTGGAAGGACAGATGCCTACGAGCAGTACTTC.

The rearrangement links TRBV7-2 to TRBJ1-4; D uncertain. The length of the CDR3 is 13 residues. Germline values: CDR1 SGHTA, CDR2 FQGNSA. The V and J ends lost 4 bases and 7 bases respectively, with 10 bases between them. In DNA, the CDR3 is TGTGCCAGCAGCTCCGGGTCGGCTGAAAAACTGTTTTTT. This gives the protein CASSSGSAEKLFF.

The chain uses TRBV27 and TRBJ2-4, with a tentative D call TRBD2 (6 bases). The assigned J gene may be wrong: the sequence end matches TRBJ2-7 better. CDR3 length: 14 residues. Germline CDR1 and CDR2: MNHEY and SMNVEV (reference sequence). CDR3 DNA: TGTGCCAGCAGCGAACGGGAGTACGGCTACGAGCAGTACTTC. It codes for CASSEREYGYEQYF.

The gene calls are TRBV6-6 and TRBJ2-1, with TRBD2 matching 8 bases. Germline V lookup: CDR1 MNHNY, CDR2 SVGAGI (reference sequence). V lost 4 bases to trimming and J lost 7 bases; unmatched junction nucleotides: 6. The CDR3 spans 14 residues. The chain's CDR3 is CASSWGAGVNEQFF. The CDR3 DNA reads as TGTGCCAGCAGTTGGGGAGCGGGAGTGAATGAGCAGTTCTTC.

As concerns this clonotype: The junction departs from germline at one end; a sequencing error may be responsible. J is TRBJ2-1 and V is TRBV7-9, with unresolved D. This CDR3 contains 16 residues. Germline CDR1 is SEHNR and CDR2 is FQNEAQ (reference sequence). The DNA for the CDR3 is TGTGCCAGCAGCCCCACGATAGGGCAGTCCTACAATGAGCAGGTCTTC. This sequence encodes CASSPTIGQSYNEQVF.

The V call is TRBV19, the J call TRBJ2-7; 9 bases match TRBD2. The germline CDR1 and CDR2 sequences are LNHDA and SQIVND (reference sequence). This CDR3 spans 15 amino acids. V lost 1 base, J lost 4 bases, and 5 bases stayed unmatched. The CDR3 nucleotides read TGTGCCAGTAGTATAGCGACTAGCGGAGCTTACGAGCAGTACTTC. This gives the protein CASSIATSGAYEQYF.

The table lists this clonotype with a few counts. The chain uses TRBV7-2 and TRBJ2-3; 13 bases map to TRBD2. There are 16 residues in the CDR3. The germline gives CDR1 SGHTA, CDR2 FQGNSA. V was clipped by 4 bases and J by 10 bases; unmatched bases: 11. The CDR3 DNA reads as TGTGCCAGCAGCTCAGGACTAGCGGGGGTCTCCCATGCGCAGTATTTT. Amino acid sequence: CASSSGLAGVSHAQYF.

In its sample, this clonotype was seen a few times. The chain is built from TRBV29-1 and TRBJ2-7, with 10 bases identical to TRBD2. This CDR3 comprises 15 residues. V was pared by 6 bases and J by 3 bases, with 11 bases of the junction left unmatched. The germline V gene encodes CDR1 SQVTM and CDR2 ANQGSEA. CDR3 sequence (DNA): TGCAGCGTCAATACCGGGACTAGCGAATACTACGAGCAGTACTTC. Translating it yields CSVNTGTSEYYEQYF.

J is TRBJ2-3 and V is TRBV20-1; D call uncertain. The V end was cut by 0 bases, the J end by 0 bases, with 10 bases between. Germline lookup yields CDR1 DFQATT and CDR2 SNEGSKA (reference sequence). This CDR3 contains 15 residues. CDR3 bases: TGCAGTGCTAGAGAAACAAAAACTAGCACAGATACGCAGTATTTT. This sequence encodes CSARETKTSTDTQYF.

The rearrangement uses TRBV7-2 and TRBJ1-2; D not resolved. This CDR3 contains 13 residues. Germline-derived CDR1 and CDR2 are SGHTA and FQGNSA. V shed 5 bases and J shed 5 bases, with 12 bases lying between them. CDR3: CASSPPAAYGYTF. As DNA, the CDR3 is TGTGCCAGCAGCCCCCCGGCGGCGTATGGCTACACCTTC. Using reference TRBV7-2 and TRBJ1-2 for the parts outside the CDR3, the full variable domain is GAGVSQSPSNKVTEKGKDVELRCDPISGHTALYWYRQSLGQGLEFLIYFQGNSAPDKSGLPSDRFSAERTGGSVSTLTIQRTQQEDSAVYLCASSPPAAYGYTFGSGTRLTVV.

The chain recombines TRBV4-2 with TRBJ2-3, with no clear D. The germline gives CDR1 LGHNA, CDR2 YNFKEQ. This CDR3 region has 16 residues. The V and J ends lost 0 bases and 1 base respectively, with 11 bases between them. The CDR3 DNA is TGTGCCAGCAGCCAAGATCCTCCTGGCGGCACAGATACGCAGTATTTT. Translating it yields CASSQDPPGGTDTQYF.

This chain uses TRBV20-1 with TRBJ2-7, with D possibly being TRBD1 (6 bases). Germline CDR1 and CDR2: DFQATT and SNEGSKA (reference sequence). This CDR3 has 13 amino acids. V was shortened by 4 bases and J by 3 bases, with 13 bases between the two germline ends. The CDR3 is CSANRAGVYEQYF. The CDR3 nucleotides read TGCAGTGCTAACAGGGCAGGTGTCTACGAGCAGTACTTC.

This clonotype has only one observation. The chain is built from TRBV20-1 and TRBJ1-5, with TRBD1 matching 7 bases. Trimming removed 4 bases from V and 0 bases from J; junction bases left unmatched: 9. From germline, CDR1 is DFQATT and CDR2 SNEGSKA (reference sequence). This CDR3 has 16 amino acids. The CDR3 loop is CSAKVPGQDSNQPQHF. Here the CDR3 DNA reads TGCAGTGCTAAAGTCCCCGGACAGGATAGCAATCAGCCCCAGCATTTT.

V usage is TRBV7-9 and J usage is TRBJ1-2; maybe TRBD1 (5 bases). The CDR3 runs to 16 residues. Trimming left V 5 bases short and J 2 bases short, with 18 bases between. Germline values: CDR1 SEHNR, CDR2 FQNEAQ (reference sequence). In DNA, the CDR3 is TGTGCCAGCAGCCCGGGGACGGGGCCCGGCAACTATGGCTACACCTTC. Amino acid sequence: CASSPGTGPGNYGYTF.

The V and J genes are TRBV7-9 and TRBJ1-1, with D maybe TRBD1 (5 bases). This CDR3 contains 14 residues. V lost 5 bases, J lost 5 bases, and 15 bases lay in between. Germline CDR1 reads SEHNR; CDR2 reads FQNEAQ (reference sequence). CDR3 DNA: TGTGCCAGCAGCGGCGGTCAAAAGGGGACTGAAGCTTTCTTT. Residues: CASSGGQKGTEAFF.

The sample holds a few counts of this clonotype. The chain links TRBV9 to TRBJ2-4; 7 bases are a match to TRBD1. J gave up 2 bases and V 3 bases, and 5 bases lay outside the gene matches. Germline V CDR1 and CDR2: SGDLS, YYNGEE. The CDR3 spans 15 residues. The CDR3 spells CASSGSTGPKNIQYF. In DNA form, the CDR3 reads TGTGCCAGCAGCGGGTCGACAGGGCCCAAAAACATTCAGTACTTC. Using reference TRBV9 and TRBJ2-4 for the parts outside the CDR3, the full variable domain is DSGVTQTPKHLITATGQRVTLRCSPRSGDLSVYWYQQSLDQGLQFLIQYYNGEERAKGNILERFSAQQFPDLHSELNLSSLELGDSALYFCASSGSTGPKNIQYFGAGTRLSVL.